Listed below are T cell receptor beta chains from one sample, sequenced in a study of blood T cell repertoires in COVID-19. Sequencing was performed with immunoSEQ multiplex PCR; in TCRdb, only in-frame clones are kept and a portion is missing. This repertoire shows approximately 210,000 clones, less than 90% found once; its top ten account for 0.72%. The sample consisted of peripheral blood. Receptors were obtained from a man in his forties with acute or convalescent COVID-19. CDR3s include the opening cysteine and the closing phenylalanine or tryptophan. A D gene is named only where the DNA matches it firmly. Clone size appears in some rows only: once, few, many, or a class for an expanded clone.

CDR3 DNA,CDR3 protein,D gene,J gene,clone size,V gene
TGTGCCAGCAGCTTGGGCCGGAACACAGATACGCAGTATTTT,CASSLGRNTDTQYF,.,TRBJ2-3,.,TRBV11-3
TGCGCCAGCAGCCCATGGGACAGGGGGCGACCTGAAGCTTTCTTT,CASSPWDRGRPEAFF,TRBD1,TRBJ1-1,.,TRBV5-1
TGTGCCAGCAGTTTACTAGCGGGAGGGGAGACCCAGTACTTC,CASSLLAGGETQYF,TRBD2,TRBJ2-5,.,TRBV27
TGTGCCAGCTCACCAATCTTCCCGGGACAACAAGGCGGGGAGCTGTTTTTT,CASSPIFPGQQGGELFF,.,TRBJ2-2,.,TRBV18
TGTGCCAGCAGTTACCGGGACAGCTCCTACGAGCAGTACTTC,CASSYRDSSYEQYF,TRBD1,TRBJ2-7,.,TRBV6-5
TGTGCCAGCAGTCCGGAGACGAGCAATCAGCCCCAGCATTTT,CASSPETSNQPQHF,.,TRBJ1-5,.,TRBV6-5
TGTGCCAGCAGTCTGACACAGGGATCCCTAATAGCCAATCAGCCCCAGCATTTT,CASSLTQGSLIANQPQHF,.,TRBJ1-5,.,TRBV27
TGTGCCAGCTCCCCGGGACTAGCGGAATACGAGCAGTACTTC,CASSPGLAEYEQYF,TRBD2,TRBJ2-7,.,TRBV18
TGTGCCAGCAGCCGTACACGGGCTAATGAAAAACTGTTTTTT,CASSRTRANEKLFF,.,TRBJ1-4,.,TRBV28
TGCAGCGTTAGCCTAGCGGGAGGGGAGACCCAGTACTTC,CSVSLAGGETQYF,TRBD2,TRBJ2-5,once,TRBV29-1
TGTGCCAGCAGCGTCCCAGGGACTGGAAACACCATATATTTT,CASSVPGTGNTIYF,.,TRBJ1-3,.,TRBV5-8
TGTGCCAGCAGCTTAGTAGCGGGAGCTAGCACAGATACGCAGTATTTT,CASSLVAGASTDTQYF,TRBD2,TRBJ2-3,once,TRBV7-9
TGTGCCAGTCAACTAGCGGACGGCTACGAGCAGTACTTC,CASQLADGYEQYF,TRBD2,TRBJ2-7,.,TRBV6-5
TGTGCCAGCAGCCACAGGGTTATGAACACTGAAGCTTTCTTT,CASSHRVMNTEAFF,.,TRBJ1-1,few,TRBV5-8
TGTGCCAGCTGGGGAGGGGTTGCCAATGAGCAGTTCTTC,CASWGGVANEQFF,TRBD2,TRBJ2-1,.,TRBV6-5
TGTGCCAGCAGCGCGGGGGACAATTCACCCCTCCACTTT,CASSAGDNSPLHF,.,TRBJ1-6,once,TRBV11-3
TGCGCCAGCAGCTTGTTGGGGCGCCAAGAGACCCAGTACTTC,CASSLLGRQETQYF,.,TRBJ2-5,.,TRBV5-1
TGTGCCAGCAGCTCCCGACTAGCGAAATACAATGAGCAGTTCTTC,CASSSRLAKYNEQFF,TRBD2,TRBJ2-1,.,TRBV11-3
TGTGCCAGCAGCCAAAGAGGGGGCGGTCAGCCCCAGCATTTT,CASSQRGGGQPQHF,TRBD1,TRBJ1-5,.,TRBV3-1/TRBV3-2
TGTGCCAGTAGTACTTGGACAAGCTCTGGAAACACCATATATTTT,CASSTWTSSGNTIYF,.,TRBJ1-3,.,TRBV19
TGTGCCAGCAGTCCGGGACAGCTACTCGATGGCTACACCTTC,CASSPGQLLDGYTF,TRBD1,TRBJ1-2,.,TRBV27
TGCGCCAGCAGCTTGCGGTCCTTTACAGTCGGGGGGCCTTACTCCTACGAGCAGTACTTC,CASSLRSFTVGGPYSYEQYF,.,TRBJ2-7,.,TRBV5-1
TGTGCCAGCAGCTCGACCGGACTGTTCAATCAGCCCCAGCATTTT,CASSSTGLFNQPQHF,.,TRBJ1-5,.,TRBV7-9
TGTGCCAGCAGTTTAGCGGGCGGGGGCGACACAGATACGCAGTATTTT,CASSLAGGGDTDTQYF,.,TRBJ2-3,.,TRBV27